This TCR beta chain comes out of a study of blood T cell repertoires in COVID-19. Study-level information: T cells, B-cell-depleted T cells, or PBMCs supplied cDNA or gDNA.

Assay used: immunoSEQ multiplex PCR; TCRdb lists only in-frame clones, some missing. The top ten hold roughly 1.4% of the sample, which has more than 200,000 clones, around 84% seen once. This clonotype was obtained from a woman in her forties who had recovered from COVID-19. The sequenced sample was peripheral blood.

DNA of the CDR3: TGTGCCAGCAGCGTAGGGTCGGGAGTTTACACAGATACGCAGTATTTT. This codes for CASSVGSGVYTDTQYF. The chain employs TRBV9 and TRBJ2-3; D is possibly TRBD2 (6 bases). Trimming removed 0 bases from V and 2 bases from J, with 13 bases in between. This CDR3 is 16 amino acids long. Germline assignment: CDR1 SGDLS and CDR2 YYNGEE.